The source of this T cell receptor (beta chain) is a study of T cells in Graves' hyperthyroidism and ophthalmopathy. The CDR3 loop spans 18 amino acids. J gave up 1 base and V 3 bases, and 8 bases lay outside the gene matches. CDR1 is LNHDA and CDR2 is SQIVND in the germline V gene (reference sequence). It was RNA transcripts that yielded the amplified TCR beta CDR3 regions. HTBI primers drove first-round RT-PCR of the TCR CDR3. MiXCR, run by TCRdb on the multiplex PCR reads, gives a single entry per CDR3 protein. Altogether about 560,000 distinct CDR3 sequences are present, approximately 15% being singletons, with the ten largest covering around 13%. Diagnoses used clinical symptoms, serum thyroxine and TRAb, thyroid ultrasound and orbital computed tomography.

The clonotype comes from a woman aged 40-49 years with Graves' hyperthyroidism. The chain recombines TRBV19 with TRBJ2-1; 11 bases are a match to TRBD2. Input material: blood. The CDR3, as DNA: TGTGCCAGTAGTATTGGACTAGCGGGTACGTTTTCCTACAATGAGCAGTTCTTC. Translation gives CASSIGLAGTFSYNEQFF.